This entry features one TCR beta chain sequence. Its antigen is unknown. The second PCR ran about 6 to 11 cycles with a sample-barcoded 5' primer and J-beta primers. Each CDR3 protein gets one entry after TCRdb re-called the 5' RACE reads with MiXCR. This sample has 650,000 to 1,000,000 distinct CDR3 sequences, with under 40% found just once. These data originate in a study of blood T cells in healthy people across ages. Study findings and constraints: Because sorting was not performed, PBMCs prevented conclusive naive versus antigen-experienced comparison. Higher diversity and more naive CD4+ cells were features of long-lived donors, compared to aged donors.

V dropped 5 bases and J dropped 5; count of bases not matched to a gene: 10. The CDR3 is 15 residues long. Germline CDR1 MGHRA, CDR2 YSYEKL. The clonotype originates from a man aged 18-30 years in good health. What was sequenced was blood. The chain uses TRBV4-1 and TRBJ1-2, with 8 bases aligning to TRBD1. CDR3 bases: TGCGCCAGCAGCTCCGGGACAGGCAGACCGTATGGCTACACCTTC. Translation: CASSSGTGRPYGYTF.